These 25 T cell receptor beta chains were sequenced from one sample in a study of CD8 T cells in ankylosing spondylitis. TCRdb itself ran the 5' RACE reads through MiXCR, one entry per CDR3 protein. The repertoire holds roughly 240,000 distinct CDR3 sequences, with 8.2% as singletons. The sequenced material came from blood, either unsorted or a sorted T cell fraction (not recorded which). Receptor source: a female donor with ankylosing spondylitis or in good health (not recorded which).

This clonotype appeared many times. The chain links TRBV19 to TRBJ1-1; no clear D gene. There are 13 residues in the CDR3. V lost 4 bases and J lost 2, with 8 bases in between. CDR1 is LNHDA and CDR2 is SQIVND in the germline V gene (reference sequence). CDR3 sequence reads: CASSTGRNTEAFF. In DNA form, the CDR3 reads TGTGCCAGTAGTACAGGTCGAAACACTGAAGCTTTCTTT.

This clonotype showed up many times. The chain has TRBV29-1 and TRBJ1-1; no clear D gene. The germline CDR1 and CDR2 sequences are SQVTM and ANQGSEA. V shed 6 bases and J shed 4 bases, with 15 bases lying between them. CDR3 size: 13 residues. The CDR3 reads CSVATSEGTEAFF. The CDR3 DNA sequence: TGCAGCGTCGCCACCTCTGAAGGCACTGAAGCTTTCTTT.

This clonotype was seen ten or more times. V usage is TRBV5-5 and J usage is TRBJ1-5, with D perhaps matching TRBD1 (6 bases). The germline gives CDR1 SGHKS, CDR2 YYEKEE (reference sequence). This CDR3 has 15 residues. Trimming cost V 4 bases and J 3 bases, with 14 bases left between them. In DNA, the CDR3 is TGTGCCAGCAGCGGGGGACCAGGGGCCAATCAGCCCCAGCATTTT. This sequence encodes CASSGGPGANQPQHF.

This clonotype was seen repeatedly, ten times or more. This chain links TRBV4-3 with TRBJ1-4, with 7 nucleotides matching TRBD1. V shed 0 bases and J 2 bases; nucleotides not matched to a gene: 3. The CDR3 spans 16 residues. CDR1 is LGHNA and CDR2 is YSLEER in the germline V gene. CDR3: CASSQDRGGTNEKLFF. DNA of the CDR3: TGCGCCAGCAGCCAAGACAGGGGGGGCACTAATGAAAAACTGTTTTTT.

This chain uses TRBV6-2 or TRBV6-3 with TRBJ2-7; 10 bases line up with TRBD2. Germline CDR1 is MNHEY and CDR2 is SVGEGT. V lost 4 bases to trimming and J lost 3 bases; unmatched junction nucleotides: 15. This CDR3 has 18 amino acids. CDR3 coding DNA: TGTGCCAGCAGTTCCCACGATCCTTCACTAGCGGGGAGCTACGAGCAGTACTTC. This codes for CASSSHDPSLAGSYEQYF.

The genes are TRBV20-1 and TRBJ2-3; D is possibly TRBD2 (7 bases). The germline V gene encodes CDR1 DFQATT and CDR2 SNEGSKA (reference sequence). V was trimmed by 2 bases and J by 1 base, leaving 19 bases between them. The CDR3 extends over 17 amino acids. The CDR3 reads CSARRRGPAPGTDTQYF. DNA of the CDR3: TGCAGTGCTAGAAGGCGGGGGCCCGCACCCGGCACAGATACGCAGTATTTT.

This clonotype was picked up many times. The chain couples TRBV24-1 to TRBJ2-1; 12 bases align to TRBD2. Unmatched junction bases numbered 11, after V lost 7 bases and J lost 8 bases. This CDR3 is 16 amino acids long. Germline CDR1 KGHDR, CDR2 SFDVKD. CDR3 nucleotides: TGTGCCACCAGGCTCCGACTAGCGGGAGAGGACGATGAGCAGTTCTTC. Amino acids: CATRLRLAGEDDEQFF.

This clonotype was seen ten or more times. This chain uses TRBV19 with TRBJ1-1; possibly TRBD1 for D (6 bases). Trimming pared 9 bases from V and 5 bases from J, leaving 13 bases between. CDR3 size: 12 residues. CDR1 and CDR2 (germline): LNHDA, SQIVND (reference sequence). The CDR3 reads CASRGGWTEAFF. CDR3 in DNA: TGTGCCAGCCGAGGGGGATGGACTGAAGCTTTCTTT.

This clonotype appeared many times. The CDR3 here is CASSEQATVGKLFF. The CDR3 DNA sequence: TGTGCCAGCAGTGAACAGGCAACGGTCGGAAAACTGTTTTTT. The chain uses TRBV14 and TRBJ1-4; D is perhaps TRBD1 (5 bases). V was shortened by 6 bases and J by 10 bases, with 18 bases between the two germline ends. Germline V lookup: CDR1 SGHDN, CDR2 FVKESK. The CDR3 sequence is 14 residues long.

Ten or more counts support this clonotype. The CDR3 spells CASRPGGLNTEAFF. The CDR3 nucleotides are TGCGCCAGCAGGCCCGGGGGATTGAACACTGAAGCTTTCTTT. The chain links TRBV23-1 to TRBJ1-1, with D perhaps matching TRBD1 (5 bases). TRBV23-1 counts as an open reading frame of uncertain function. The CDR3 totals 14 residues. V dropped 6 bases and J dropped 0 bases, with 11 bases sitting between them.

At least ten counts were recorded for this clonotype. This chain joins TRBV7-6 and TRBJ2-1; the D gene could be TRBD1 or TRBD2 (5 bases each). The CDR3 is 18 residues long. Germline V CDR1 and CDR2: SGHVS, FNYEAQ. V dropped 5 bases and J dropped 0 bases, with 20 bases sitting between them. This CDR3 reads CASSPRGAGSGSYNEQFF. The CDR3, as DNA: TGTGCCAGCAGCCCCCGGGGCGCTGGATCTGGCTCCTACAATGAGCAGTTCTTC. The full variable domain, its missing parts supplied by reference TRBV7-6 and TRBJ2-1, is GAGVSQSPRYKVTKRGQDVALRCDPISGHVSLYWYRQALGQGPEFLTYFNYEAQQDKSGLPNDRFSAERPEGSISTLTIQRTEQRDSAMYRCASSPRGAGSGSYNEQFFGPGTRLTVL.

This clonotype has a count of ten or more. The chain links TRBV6-8 to TRBJ2-1, with D tentatively TRBD2 (6 bases). Deletions cut 2 bases from V and 8 bases from J, with 16 bases between. Germline-derived CDR1 and CDR2 are MNHGY and SAAAGT. There are 15 residues in the CDR3. CDR3 in DNA: TGTGCCAGCAGTTACCGACTAGAAATCTTTGATGAGCAGTTCTTC. Translated: CASSYRLEIFDEQFF.

This clonotype was detected many times. V and J are TRBV3-1 and TRBJ2-7; D call uncertain. The ends were cut back, 0 bases at V and 0 bases at J, with 3 bases in the middle. CDR3 size: 13 residues. Germline V gives CDR1 LGHDT, CDR2 YNNKEL (reference sequence). The CDR3 loop reads CASSQEVSYEQYF. The CDR3 DNA reads TGTGCCAGCAGCCAAGAGGTCTCCTACGAGCAGTACTTC.

This clonotype was detected many times. V usage is TRBV20-1 and J usage is TRBJ2-7; no clear D. Germline CDR1 DFQATT, CDR2 SNEGSKA (reference sequence). There are 15 residues in the CDR3. The V end was cut by 5 bases, the J end by 3 bases, with 20 bases between. The DNA for the CDR3 is TGCAGTGCTGGATCCCCCTCGAGTAGCTACTACGAGCAGTACTTC. This translates into CSAGSPSSSYYEQYF.

The gene calls are TRBV13 and TRBJ2-1, with a weak D call TRBD2 (6 bases). The CDR3 runs to 15 residues. V was clipped by 1 base and J by 3 bases, with 10 bases between them. From germline, CDR1 is PRHDT and CDR2 FYEKMQ (reference sequence). The CDR3 region has the DNA TGTGCCAGCAGCTTAGTGGCGGAGGGCTACAATGAGCAGTTCTTC. It is translated as CASSLVAEGYNEQFF. Looking up the rest from reference TRBV13 and TRBJ2-1 gives the full variable domain: AAGVIQSPRHLIKEKRETATLKCYPIPRHDTVYWYQQGPGQDPQFLISFYEKMQSDKGSIPDRFSAQQFSDYHSELNMSSLELGDSALYFCASSLVAEGYNEQFFGPGTRLTVL.

About this clonotype: A read error may explain this, as a much larger clone is one base away. This chain links TRBV4-3 with TRBJ1-1, with D hard to call. Germline V gene sequence: CDR1 LGHNA, CDR2 YSLEER. The CDR3 runs 15 residues. V lost 4 bases to trimming and J lost 12 bases, with 24 bases between them. CDR3 DNA sequence: TGCGCCAGCAGCCTTGGAGAAAGGACGGCCGGAGAAACTTTCTTT. Translation: CASSLGERTAGETFF.

The gene calls are TRBV11-2 and TRBJ1-6, with D unresolved. There are 13 residues in the CDR3. The V gene lost 1 base and the J gene lost 11 bases, with 9 bases spanning the gap. Germline-derived CDR1 and CDR2 are SGHAT and FQNNGV. CDR3 amino acids: CASSLGYTAPLHF. The CDR3 region has the DNA TGTGCCAGCAGCTTAGGGTATACGGCACCCCTCCACTTT.

This clonotype was recorded many times. The V gene is TRBV20-1, the J gene TRBJ2-7, with TRBD1 as a possible D gene (5 bases). The CDR3 covers 12 residues. Germline V gene data show CDR1 as DFQATT and CDR2 as SNEGSKA (reference sequence). Trimming left V 3 bases short and J 3 bases short, with 9 bases between. The CDR3 nucleotides read TGCAGTGCTAGCGGGCAGGGCTACGAGCAGTACTTC. Translating gives CSASGQGYEQYF.

At least ten counts were recorded for this clonotype. The rearrangement joins TRBV11-2 to TRBJ2-1; 10 bases map to TRBD2. Unmatched junction bases numbered 5, after V lost 5 bases and J lost 7 bases. Per germline, CDR1 SGHAT and CDR2 FQNNGV. The CDR3 spans 14 residues. The CDR3 coding sequence is TGTGCCAGCAGCCTAGCGGGAGTTCGAAATGAGCAGTTCTTC. Translating it yields CASSLAGVRNEQFF.

Ten or more counts support this clonotype. The genes are TRBV7-2 and TRBJ2-2; TRBD2 matches at 10 bases. The germline gives CDR1 SGHTA, CDR2 FQGNSA. Trimming removed 2 bases from V and 7 bases from J; junction bases left unmatched: 4. The CDR3 totals 15 residues. The DNA for the CDR3 is TGTGCCAGCAGCTTAATAGCGGGAGGAAGCGGGGAGCTGTTTTTT. Protein product: CASSLIAGGSGELFF.

This clonotype was counted many times. The rearrangement links TRBV20-1 to TRBJ1-1; maybe TRBD1 (5 bases). The V and J ends lost 5 bases and 3 bases respectively, with 10 bases between them. Germline V gene data show CDR1 as DFQATT and CDR2 as SNEGSKA (reference sequence). This CDR3 region has 12 residues. CDR3: CSAGGFDTEAFF. CDR3 sequence (DNA): TGCAGTGCTGGGGGATTCGACACTGAAGCTTTCTTT.

This clonotype has ten or more counts. CDR3 sequence: CASSLAQREAVTDTQYF. DNA for the CDR3: TGTGCCAGCAGCTTAGCGCAGAGGGAGGCCGTTACAGATACGCAGTATTTT. The rearrangement uses TRBV7-6 and TRBJ2-3; D is possibly TRBD2 (6 bases). The CDR3 loop spans 17 amino acids. V lost 0 bases to trimming and J lost 3 bases, with 16 bases between them. Germline values: CDR1 SGHVS, CDR2 FNYEAQ.

The chain combines TRBV28 with TRBJ1-5; no firm D call. Between the trimmed V and J ends, which lost 4 bases and 5 bases, there was a span of 15 bases. Germline V gene lookup returns CDR1 MDHEN and CDR2 SYDVKM. This CDR3 comprises 15 residues. CDR3 nucleotides: TGTGCCAGCAGTTCCCAGACAAGCCCTTATCAGCCCCAGCATTTT. Its protein is CASSSQTSPYQPQHF. The full variable domain, in which reference TRBV28 and TRBJ1-5 provide the parts outside the CDR3, is DVKVTQSSRYLVKRTGEKVFLECVQDMDHENMFWYRQDPGLGLRLIYFSYDVKMKEKGDIPEGYSVSREKKERFSLILESASTNQTSMYLCASSSQTSPYQPQHFGDGTRLSIL.

This clonotype was detected many times. The rearrangement links TRBV7-8 to TRBJ2-4, with D tentatively TRBD2 (5 bases). This CDR3 is built from 15 residues. Per germline, CDR1 SGHVS and CDR2 FQNEAQ. Trimming pared 3 bases from V and 5 bases from J, leaving 14 bases between. CDR3 protein: CASSFGERVENIQYF. The CDR3 DNA reads TGTGCCAGCAGCTTCGGGGAGAGAGTAGAAAACATTCAGTACTTC.

In its sample, this clonotype was seen many times. The V call is TRBV20-1, the J call TRBJ2-7, with 11 positions matching TRBD2. Per germline, CDR1 DFQATT and CDR2 SNEGSKA (reference sequence). V lost 1 base to trimming and J lost 0 bases; unmatched junction nucleotides: 2. The CDR3 consists of 15 residues. CDR3 in amino acids: CSARVAGGSSYEQYF. DNA of the CDR3: TGCAGTGCTAGAGTAGCGGGAGGGTCCTCCTACGAGCAGTACTTC.